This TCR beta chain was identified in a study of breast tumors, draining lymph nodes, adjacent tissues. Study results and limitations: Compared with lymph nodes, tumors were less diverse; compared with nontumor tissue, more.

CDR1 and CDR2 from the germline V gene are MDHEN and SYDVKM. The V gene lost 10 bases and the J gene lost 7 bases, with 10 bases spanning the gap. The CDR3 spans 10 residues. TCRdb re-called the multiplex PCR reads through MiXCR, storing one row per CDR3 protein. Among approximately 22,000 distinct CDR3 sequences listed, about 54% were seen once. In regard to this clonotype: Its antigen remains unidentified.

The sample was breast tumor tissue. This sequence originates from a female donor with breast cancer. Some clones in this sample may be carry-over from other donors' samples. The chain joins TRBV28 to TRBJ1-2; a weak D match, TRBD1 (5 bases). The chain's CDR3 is CATKGSGYTF. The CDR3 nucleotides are TGTGCCACAAAGGGGTCTGGCTACACCTTC.